This TCR beta chain stems from a study of neurological immune-mediated disorders. Notes on the study in general: The level of TCR clonal expansion was highest in patients with HTLV-1-associated myelopathy and lowest in multiple sclerosis, where it fell below the level seen in healthy controls.

TCRdb analysed the 5' RACE reads with MiXCR anew, one entry per CDR3 protein. There are fewer than 85,000 distinct CDR3 sequences in the sample; about 4% occur only once, and under 1.5% lies in the top ten. CDR1 and CDR2 (germline): DFQATT, SNEGSKA (reference sequence). V lost 3 bases, J lost 5 bases, and 8 bases stayed unmatched. The CDR3 has 15 amino acids. Many counts were recorded for this clonotype. Its antigen is as yet unknown. J is TRBJ2-3 and V is TRBV20-1; 10 nucleotides match TRBD2. The sample comprised PBMCs. This sequence was found in a man younger than 45 with multiple sclerosis. CDR3 residues: CSASSLAGDKDTQYF. In DNA, the CDR3 is TGCAGTGCTAGTTCCCTAGCGGGGGACAAAGATACGCAGTATTTT.